The 18 T cell receptor beta chains below were found in one sample sequenced in a study of blood T cell repertoires in COVID-19. The repertoire was sequenced with immunoSEQ multiplex PCR; TCRdb's copy has only in-frame clones and lacks some. The data contain roughly 75,000 clones, 75% to 90% of them seen just once; the ten biggest clones take up about 6%. The sample taken for sequencing was peripheral blood. The receptors originated from a man older than 75 with COVID-19, enrolled during active disease.

The chain employs TRBV5-1 and TRBJ2-3; D gene unclear. Between the trimmed V and J ends, which lost 2 bases and 2 bases, there was a span of 9 bases. The CDR3 covers 14 residues. The germline V gene has CDR1 SGHRS and CDR2 YFSETQ. CDR3 sequence reads: CASSLADFTDTQYF. CDR3 in DNA: TGCGCCAGCAGCTTAGCCGATTTCACAGATACGCAGTATTTT.

The CDR3 region has the DNA TGTGCCAGCAGTCGGGACAGGGAGTCCCTCCACTTT. Residues: CASSRDRESLHF. This chain links TRBV2 with TRBJ1-6, with TRBD1 matching 9 bases. CDR1 is SNHLY and CDR2 is FYNNEI in the germline V gene. The CDR3 spans 12 residues. Trimming took 5 bases from V and 14 from J; bases not matched to a gene: 4.

DNA of the CDR3: TGTGCCAGCAGTTCTCTTGATCAGCCCCAGCATTTT. It translates to CASSSLDQPQHF. This chain links TRBV6-6 with TRBJ1-5; no reliable D call. V was shortened by 4 bases and J by 5 bases, with 6 bases between the two germline ends. CDR1 MNHNY and CDR2 SVGAGI come from the germline V gene (reference sequence). CDR3 length: 12 amino acids.

The rearrangement uses TRBV27 and TRBJ1-6; D is perhaps TRBD1 (5 bases). The germline V and J ends were trimmed by 2 bases and 3 bases, with 11 bases remaining between them. This CDR3 has 16 residues. In germline, CDR1 is MNHEY, CDR2 SMNVEV (reference sequence). CDR3 in amino acids: CASSLKGQHYNSPLHF. The CDR3 nucleotides are TGTGCCAGCAGTTTAAAGGGGCAGCACTATAATTCACCCCTCCACTTT.

This clone was picked up many times. The gene calls are TRBV19 and TRBJ1-4; no clear D gene. The length of the CDR3 is 15 residues. V lost 1 base and J lost 5, with 11 bases in between. Germline-derived CDR1 and CDR2 are LNHDA and SQIVND (reference sequence). CDR3 protein: CASSIGGRHNEKLFF. CDR3 bases: TGTGCCAGTAGTATAGGCGGGAGGCACAATGAAAAACTGTTTTTT.

This clone came up once. The same CDR3 also results from other DNA sequences found in this sample. J is TRBJ2-2 and V is TRBV5-1, with 10 positions matching TRBD2. The CDR3 sequence is 16 residues long. From germline, CDR1 is SGHRS and CDR2 YFSETQ. V trimming: 2 bases; J trimming: 1 base; junction bases outside the gene matches: 2. CDR3 bases: TGCGCCAGCAGCTTCTCTAGCGGGGGGAACACCGGGGAGCTGTTTTTT. Protein: CASSFSSGGNTGELFF.

The genes are TRBV9 and TRBJ2-5, with D perhaps matching TRBD2 (7 bases). CDR3 length: 13 amino acids. Per germline, CDR1 SGDLS and CDR2 YYNGEE. V was shortened by 4 bases and J by 5 bases, with 12 bases between the two germline ends. CDR3 DNA sequence: TGTGCCAGCAGCACCCCGGGGGGCGAGACCCAGTACTTC. The encoded protein is CASSTPGGETQYF. Complete variable domain (other parts from reference TRBV9 and TRBJ2-5): DSGVTQTPKHLITATGQRVTLRCSPRSGDLSVYWYQQSLDQGLQFLIQYYNGEERAKGNILERFSAQQFPDLHSELNLSSLELGDSALYFCASSTPGGETQYFGPGTRLLVL.

This clone was detected a few times. This chain links TRBV10-2 with TRBJ2-2; D may be TRBD1 (5 bases). The germline CDR1 and CDR2 sequences are WSHSY and SAAADI. The CDR3 sequence is 14 residues long. V was cut by 4 bases and J by 7 bases, with 13 bases left in between. CDR3 DNA: TGCGCCAGCAGTGGGGTCCCAGGGAACGGGGAGCTGTTTTTT. It encodes CASSGVPGNGELFF.

The rearrangement joins TRBV3-1 (or the pseudogene TRBV3-2) to TRBJ2-1, with D perhaps matching TRBD2 (5 bases). From germline, CDR1 is LGHDT and CDR2 YNNKEL (reference sequence). The CDR3 extends over 13 amino acids. Trimming removed 4 bases from V and 10 bases from J, with 14 bases in between. For the CDR3, the DNA is TGTGCCAGCAGCCCGGGGTCCGTTCGCGAGCAGTTCTTC. Protein sequence: CASSPGSVREQFF.

This clone was seen a single time. The J gene is TRBJ1-5, the V gene TRBV7-2; tentative D call: TRBD1 (6 bases). This CDR3 spans 15 amino acids. The germline V gene has CDR1 SGHTA and CDR2 FQGNSA. V lost 5 bases, J lost 2 bases, and 13 bases lay in between. This chain's CDR3 is CASSRDAGGNQPQHF. The CDR3 bases are TGTGCCAGCAGCAGAGACGCAGGGGGCAATCAGCCCCAGCATTTT.

The rearrangement joins TRBV18 to TRBJ1-1; the D is unclear. Looked up from germline, CDR1 is KGHSH and CDR2 is LQKENI. V gave up 0 bases and J gave up 1 base, with 3 bases separating them. The CDR3 totals 13 residues. This CDR3 is CASSPPANTEAFF. DNA of the CDR3: TGTGCCAGCTCACCACCGGCGAACACTGAAGCTTTCTTT.

CDR3 residues: CATSDAGGGSQETQYF. CDR3 DNA: TGTGCCACCAGTGACGCGGGCGGGGGGAGCCAAGAGACCCAGTACTTC. V is TRBV24-1 and J is TRBJ2-5, with 8 bases matching TRBD2. J was trimmed by 1 base and V by 4 bases; bases with no gene match: 7. Germline CDR1 is KGHDR and CDR2 is SFDVKD. The length of the CDR3 is 16 residues.

The chain is built from TRBV5-1 and TRBJ2-7; 7 nucleotides align to TRBD1. CDR1 is SGHRS, CDR2 YFSETQ, per germline. J lost 1 base, V lost 5 bases, and 9 bases had no gene match. This CDR3 has 15 residues. CDR3 region: CASRLSGTASYEQYF. CDR3 nucleotide sequence: TGCGCCAGCAGACTGTCCGGGACAGCTTCCTACGAGCAGTACTTC.

The gene calls are TRBV7-2 and TRBJ2-5; possibly TRBD2 for D (6 bases). This CDR3 contains 15 residues. CDR1 and CDR2 (germline): SGHTA, FQGNSA. V was shortened by 5 bases and J by 0 bases, with 13 bases between the two germline ends. CDR3 loop: CASSHGGTYQETQYF. The CDR3 DNA follows: TGTGCCAGCAGCCATGGAGGGACTTACCAAGAGACCCAGTACTTC.

The rearrangement joins TRBV6-2 or TRBV6-3 to TRBJ1-2, with TRBD1 as a possible D gene (6 bases). Germline CDR1 reads MNHEY; CDR2 reads SVGEGT. Between the trimmed V and J ends, which lost 5 bases and 0 bases, there was a span of 13 bases. The CDR3 is made up of 15 amino acids. The CDR3 sequence is CASSRGTNTNYGYTF. The CDR3 DNA sequence: TGTGCCAGCAGTCGTGGGACAAACACTAACTATGGCTACACCTTC.

This clone was picked up one time. This chain joins TRBV28 and TRBJ2-3; 10 bases are a match to TRBD2. The CDR3 is 13 residues long. Germline values: CDR1 MDHEN, CDR2 SYDVKM. After removal of 5 bases from V and 13 bases from J, the junction contained 9 bases not matched to a gene. CDR3 loop: CASSPPSGGRKYF. Here the CDR3 DNA reads TGTGCCAGCAGTCCTCCTAGCGGGGGAAGGAAGTATTTT.

This clone was seen a single time. J is TRBJ1-2 and V is TRBV7-9, with TRBD1 as a possible D gene (6 bases). The CDR3 loop spans 13 amino acids. Deletions cut 5 bases from V and 2 bases from J, with 9 bases between. From germline, CDR1 is SEHNR and CDR2 FQNEAQ (reference sequence). The CDR3 spells CASSQQGNYGYTF. DNA of the CDR3: TGTGCCAGCAGCCAACAGGGAAACTATGGCTACACCTTC.

The V call is TRBV4-2, the J call TRBJ1-1; TRBD1 matches at 9 bases. J gave up 6 bases and V 0 bases, and 8 bases lay outside the gene matches. The CDR3 extends over 16 amino acids. CDR1 and CDR2 (germline): LGHNA, YNFKEQ. The CDR3 bases are TGTGCCAGCAGCCAAGAGACAGGGGGTTGGGGCGCTGAAGCTTTCTTT. Protein product: CASSQETGGWGAEAFF.